The 10 T cell receptor beta chains given below trace back to one sample, sequenced in a study of blood T cell repertoires in COVID-19. The method was immunoSEQ multiplex PCR; TCRdb's version includes in-frame clones alone and lacks a portion of them. The sample gives about 150,000 clones, more than 80% of which show up once; around 4.8% is in the top ten. Sequencing used peripheral blood. All receptors derive from a human donor in a cohort sampled during active COVID-19.

This clone was seen only once. The V gene is TRBV9, the J gene TRBJ2-6, with 9 bases that match TRBD1. Germline CDR1 reads SGDLS; CDR2 reads YYNGEE. CDR3 length: 18 amino acids. Trimming took 4 bases from V and 1 from J; bases not matched to a gene: 9. As DNA, the CDR3 is TGTGCCAGCAGCCCGACGGGACAGGGCTCATCTGGGGCCAACGTCCTGACTTTC. Its protein product is CASSPTGQGSSGANVLTF.

This clone was detected a few times. The CDR3 bases are TGTGCCAGCAGCCCAAACCCGGAGGGGGCGCATGGCTACACCTTC. This gives the protein CASSPNPEGAHGYTF. V gene TRBV6-5 combines with J gene TRBJ1-2; 7 bases map to TRBD1. Germline V gives CDR1 MNHEY, CDR2 SVGAGI. This CDR3 region has 15 residues. V trimming: 6 bases; J trimming: 6 bases; junction bases outside the gene matches: 13.

This chain connects TRBV7-9 to TRBJ1-1; tentatively, D is TRBD1 (6 bases). Germline CDR1 SEHNR, CDR2 FQNEAQ (reference sequence). The CDR3 has 14 residues. V shed 8 bases and J shed 1 base, with 14 bases lying between them. The CDR3 loop is CASGRGQGNTEAFF. The CDR3 coding sequence is TGTGCCAGCGGGCGGGGGCAGGGGAACACTGAAGCTTTCTTT.

The rearrangement links TRBV9 to TRBJ1-4; 7 bases line up with TRBD1. V was pared by 2 bases and J by 3 bases, with 4 bases of the junction left unmatched. The CDR3 spans 15 residues. Germline V lookup: CDR1 SGDLS, CDR2 YYNGEE. The CDR3, as DNA: TGTGCCAGCAGCGTTAGACAGGGTCCTAATGAAAAACTGTTTTTT. Translation: CASSVRQGPNEKLFF.

DNA for the CDR3: TGTGCCAGCCATGAATCAGGGGGCGAGCAGTACGTC. As protein: CASHESGGEQYV. The rearrangement uses TRBV6-6 and TRBJ2-7, with 7 bases that match TRBD1. The CDR3 is 12 residues long. CDR1 MNHNY and CDR2 SVGAGI come from the germline V gene (reference sequence). The V gene end was trimmed by 8 bases and the J gene end by 6 bases; junction bases not matched to a gene: 7.

The rearrangement joins TRBV2 to TRBJ1-2; D uncertain. The CDR3 has 12 amino acids. Trimming took off 7 bases at V and 3 bases at J, with 9 bases between the two ends. CDR1 is SNHLY and CDR2 is FYNNEI in the germline V gene. The CDR3 region is CASTEWYYGYTF. CDR3 nucleotides: TGTGCCAGCACGGAGTGGTACTATGGCTACACCTTC.

This clone was detected a few times. The chain carries TRBV2 and TRBJ1-2; D is ambiguous. Per the germline V gene, CDR1 is SNHLY and CDR2 is FYNNEI. V was pared by 5 bases and J by 4 bases, with 14 bases between. There are 14 residues in the CDR3. DNA for the CDR3: TGTGCCAGCAGTAACGGACTCGATTCCTATGGCTACACCTTC. It specifies CASSNGLDSYGYTF. Supplemented by reference TRBV2 and TRBJ1-2, the full variable domain reads EPEVTQTPSHQVTQMGQEVILRCVPISNHLYFYWYRQILGQKVEFLVSFYNNEISEKSEIFDDQFSVERPDGSNFTLKIRSTKLEDSAMYFCASSNGLDSYGYTFGSGTRLTVV.

V gene TRBV5-1 combines with J gene TRBJ2-2; D may be TRBD2 (6 bases). The CDR3 consists of 14 residues. Trimming removed 3 bases from V and 5 bases from J, with 11 bases in between. Germline lookup yields CDR1 SGHRS and CDR2 YFSETQ. The CDR3 loop reads CASSSAGGTGELFF. The CDR3 nucleotides are TGCGCCAGCAGCTCGGCCGGGGGTACCGGGGAGCTGTTTTTT.

The chain carries TRBV29-1 and TRBJ2-7; a weak D match, TRBD2 (6 bases). V was shortened by 8 bases and J by 0 bases, with 14 bases between the two germline ends. The germline CDR1 and CDR2 sequences are SQVTM and ANQGSEA. This CDR3 comprises 13 residues. The CDR3 protein is CSFAGTGSYEQYF. The CDR3 bases are TGCAGCTTCGCCGGGACTGGCTCCTACGAGCAGTACTTC.

V gene TRBV18 combines with J gene TRBJ1-3, with D maybe TRBD1 (6 bases). The CDR3 has 16 residues. V gave up 4 bases and J gave up 2 bases, with 15 bases separating them. Germline CDR1 KGHSH, CDR2 LQKENI. The CDR3 protein is CASSLGQSSAGNTIYF. DNA for the CDR3: TGTGCCAGCTCACTAGGACAGTCGAGTGCTGGAAACACCATATATTTT.